The 30 T cell receptor beta chains listed next were all sequenced from one sample in a study of metastatic and nonmetastatic thyroid tumors. TCRdb re-analyzed the PCR reads through MiXCR. The table has 40,000 to 55,000 clones, under 20% seen once. All patients were untreated before thyroid surgery. The sequenced sample was blood. The receptor source for this set is a female donor with papillary thyroid cancer or a benign thyroid nodule (not recorded which). Some clones in this sample may be carry-over from other donors' samples.

This clone was counted many times. The chain couples TRBV5-6 to TRBJ1-1, with a tentative D call TRBD1 (5 bases). CDR3 size: 16 residues. Trimming pared 0 bases from V and 9 bases from J, leaving 21 bases between. Germline-derived CDR1 and CDR2 are SGHDT and YYEEEE. The CDR3 spells CASSLGSWQQDGKAFF. DNA for the CDR3: TGTGCCAGCAGCTTGGGTTCGTGGCAACAGGACGGAAAAGCTTTCTTT.

The chain has TRBV27 and TRBJ1-2, with D tentatively TRBD1 (5 bases). The CDR3 covers 13 residues. The ends were cut back, 8 bases at V and 3 bases at J, with 13 bases in the middle. CDR1 and CDR2 (germline): MNHEY, SMNVEV (reference sequence). For the CDR3, the DNA is TGTGCCAGCCGTCACGCAGGGTACTATGGCTACACCTTC. Residues: CASRHAGYYGYTF.

V is TRBV27 and J is TRBJ2-7; D is perhaps TRBD1 (5 bases). The CDR3 sequence is 16 residues long. The V gene's germline CDR1 is MNHEY and CDR2 SMNVEV (reference sequence). Trimming cost V 4 bases and J 6 bases, with 22 bases left between them. In nucleotides, the CDR3 is TGTGCCAGCAGTTCAATCGACAGCCCGAGTTTGGGCGAGCAGTACTTC. Protein: CASSSIDSPSLGEQYF.

The sample holds many counts of this clone. The rearrangement links TRBV6-5 to TRBJ1-2, with TRBD1 as a possible D gene (5 bases). With 2 bases removed from V and 8 bases from J, the gap between germline ends came to 18 bases. This CDR3 spans 15 amino acids. From germline, CDR1 is MNHEY and CDR2 SVGAGI. CDR3 sequence: CASSYGRGRDGGYTF. The CDR3 DNA follows: TGTGCCAGCAGTTACGGTCGGGGTAGGGACGGCGGCTACACCTTC.

This clone was observed at least ten times. An end of the junction differs from the germline gene, which may be a read error. For the CDR3, the DNA is TGTGCTAGCAGCATAGACCTGAACACTGAAGCTTTCTTT. This encodes CASSIDLNTEAFF. The chain has TRBV7-7 and TRBJ1-1; D is ambiguous. The germline V gene encodes CDR1 SSHAT and CDR2 FNYEAQ (reference sequence). The CDR3 runs to 13 residues.

The V gene is TRBV5-1, the J gene TRBJ2-2; D is uncertain. This CDR3 contains 13 residues. Germline CDR1 SGHRS, CDR2 YFSETQ. The V end was cut by 2 bases, the J end by 1 base, with 3 bases between. CDR3 loop: CASSFENTGELFF. The CDR3 DNA reads TGCGCCAGCAGCTTCGAGAACACCGGGGAGCTGTTTTTT.

The sample holds many counts of this clone. The V call is TRBV20-1, the J call TRBJ2-5, with D maybe TRBD2 (6 bases). Trimming stripped 6 bases from V and 4 bases from J, with 15 bases between. CDR3 size: 13 residues. CDR1 is DFQATT, CDR2 SNEGSKA, per germline (reference sequence). The CDR3 DNA sequence: TGCAGTGCCCCGATCGTGACTAGAGAGACCCAGTACTTC. Its protein product is CSAPIVTRETQYF.

This clone was seen at least ten times. The CDR3: CSVGYRDTSYEQYF. In nucleotides, the CDR3 is TGCAGCGTTGGGTACAGGGACACCTCCTACGAGCAGTACTTC. The rearrangement joins TRBV29-1 to TRBJ2-7; D is perhaps TRBD1 (6 bases). Germline CDR1 and CDR2: SQVTM and ANQGSEA. The CDR3 is made up of 14 amino acids. Deletions cut 4 bases from V and 0 bases from J, with 13 bases between.

This clone occurred many times. Additional DNA sequences in this sample encode the identical CDR3. In DNA form, the CDR3 reads TGTGCCAGCAGTCAGGGGCCAGTCTCCTACGAGCAGTACTTC. This translates into CASSQGPVSYEQYF. The rearrangement links TRBV6-1 to TRBJ2-7, with a weak D call TRBD1 (6 bases). CDR3 length equals 14 residues. Per the germline V gene, CDR1 is MNHNS and CDR2 is SASEGT. V was clipped by 5 bases and J by 0 bases, with 11 bases between them.

This clone showed up just a few times. The chain is built from TRBV6-1 and TRBJ2-7, with 9 bases identical to TRBD2. The CDR3 spans 13 residues. Germline lookup yields CDR1 MNHNS and CDR2 SASEGT. V lost 6 bases to trimming and J lost 5 bases; unmatched junction nucleotides: 5. The CDR3 protein is CASRTSGLHEQYF. The CDR3 coding sequence is TGTGCCAGCAGAACTAGCGGGCTCCACGAGCAGTACTTC.

This clone was recorded many times. The chain couples TRBV28 to TRBJ2-7; D possibly uses TRBD1 or TRBD2 (7 bases each). Germline CDR1 and CDR2: MDHEN and SYDVKM. Trimming took 8 bases from V and 2 from J, leaving 13 bases between them. This CDR3 has 13 residues. This CDR3 reads CASQGGGAYEQYF. The CDR3 DNA is TGTGCCAGCCAGGGGGGGGGGGCCTACGAGCAGTACTTC.

This chain uses TRBV20-1 with TRBJ2-5; D unclear. The germline gives CDR1 DFQATT, CDR2 SNEGSKA (reference sequence). V was trimmed by 3 bases and J by 1 base, leaving 3 bases between them. This CDR3 is 11 amino acids long. DNA for the CDR3: TGCAGTGCTAGGTCCCAAGAGACCCAGTACTTC. It yields the protein CSARSQETQYF.

This clone was observed a few times. The chain links TRBV28 to TRBJ2-1; 10 bases agree with TRBD2. The CDR3 runs 16 residues. The J segment lost 5 bases and the V segment lost 5 bases, leaving 9 bases of the junction unmatched. CDR1 MDHEN and CDR2 SYDVKM come from the germline V gene. The CDR3: CASSHKREGRDNEQFF. The DNA of the CDR3 is TGTGCCAGCAGTCATAAGCGGGAGGGACGAGACAATGAGCAGTTCTTC.

The sample holds many counts of this clone. V and J are TRBV2 and TRBJ2-7; D unresolved. Germline V gene data show CDR1 as SNHLY and CDR2 as FYNNEI. This CDR3 region has 14 residues. The CDR3 loop reads CASAAGNPSYEQYF. The CDR3 DNA sequence: TGTGCGAGCGCCGCTGGGAACCCCTCCTACGAGCAGTACTTC.

This clone occurred many times. The chain uses TRBV2 and TRBJ1-1; 9 bases agree with TRBD1. Germline values: CDR1 SNHLY, CDR2 FYNNEI. The CDR3 loop spans 14 amino acids. J gave up 1 base and V 8 bases, and 5 bases lay outside the gene matches. Written as DNA, the CDR3 is TGTGCCAGCGTCCCGGGACAGGGGAACACTGAAGCTTTCTTT. Translation gives CASVPGQGNTEAFF.

This clone was observed a handful of times. This chain connects TRBV27 to TRBJ1-2; D is uncertain. Germline V gene data show CDR1 as MNHEY and CDR2 as SMNVEV (reference sequence). This CDR3 region has 14 residues. V shed 3 bases and J shed 4 bases, with 12 bases lying between them. CDR3: CASSFSAEAYGYTF. The CDR3 DNA reads TGTGCCAGCAGTTTCTCAGCAGAAGCCTATGGCTACACCTTC.

This clone showed up many times. V is TRBV29-1 and J is TRBJ1-2; 8 nucleotides match TRBD1. From germline, CDR1 is SQVTM and CDR2 ANQGSEA. Trimming cost V 7 bases and J 8 bases; bases outside gene matches: 12. This CDR3 has 13 amino acids. This CDR3 reads CSADTGQGRGYTF. The DNA of the CDR3 is TGCAGCGCTGACACCGGACAGGGCAGGGGCTACACCTTC. The full variable domain, its missing parts supplied by reference TRBV29-1 and TRBJ1-2, is SAVISQKPSRDICQRGTSLTIQCQVDSQVTMMFWYRQQPGQSLTLIATANQGSEATYESGFVIDKFPISRPNLTFSTLTVSNMSPEDSSIYLCSADTGQGRGYTFGSGTRLTVV.

With regard to this clone: The junction shows a germline mismatch at one end, possibly a read error. This chain connects TRBV20-1 to TRBJ2-3, with a possible D match to TRBD2 (6 bases). The CDR3 is 15 residues long. Germline loops: CDR1 DFQATT, CDR2 SNEGSKA (reference sequence). CDR3 nucleotide sequence: TGCAGTGCTAGTCACCGGCGGGGTAGCACAGATACACAGTATTTT. This sequence encodes CSASHRRGSTDTQYF.

The rearrangement uses TRBV28 and TRBJ2-7; unclear D gene. The CDR3 length is 14 residues. Germline V CDR1 and CDR2: MDHEN, SYDVKM. The CDR3 bases are TGTGTCAGTGGAACTCACCTGCAGTCCTACGAGCAGTACTTC. Its protein product is CVSGTHLQSYEQYF.

In its sample, this clone was seen many times. Given a much more abundant clone one base away, this may be a read error. Since no conserved phenylalanine or tryptophan closes the CDR3, a read error is the likely cause. The rearrangement uses TRBV11-3 and TRBJ2-1; D possibly corresponds to TRBD1 (5 bases). This CDR3 is built from 13 residues. From germline, CDR1 is SGHNT and CDR2 YENEEA. The ends were cut back, 6 bases at V and 2 bases at J, with 8 bases in the middle. The CDR3 here is CASSSGTYNEQFS. DNA of the CDR3: TGTGCCAGCAGTTCAGGGACCTACAATGAGCAGTTCTCC.

Regarding this clone: A read error is likely, as this CDR3 ends without the conserved phenylalanine or tryptophan. The DNA is left out, because the CDR3 cannot be placed on it with certainty; the CDR3 is given as TCRdb lists it. The rearrangement joins TRBV19 to TRBJ2-2; TRBD2 reflects the table's D call only, with no check against the DNA. CDR1 and CDR2 (germline): LNHDA, SQIVND (reference sequence). The CDR3 is 12 residues long, counting both termini. CDR3 region: CATLDGHGELFC.

This clone was found a few times. J is TRBJ1-6 and V is TRBV28; D unresolved. The germline CDR1 and CDR2 sequences are MDHEN and SYDVKM. The V end was cut by 5 bases, the J end by 10 bases, with 15 bases between. The CDR3 has 14 residues. This CDR3 is CASSRPISGSPLHF. The DNA of the CDR3 is TGTGCCAGCAGTCGGCCCATTTCGGGGTCACCCCTCCACTTT.

In regard to this clone: It may be a read error: a sequence one base away is much more abundant. This chain joins TRBV10-2 and TRBJ2-7; D is possibly TRBD2 (6 bases). The germline gives CDR1 WSHSY, CDR2 SAAADI. The CDR3 spans 13 residues. V shed 10 bases and J shed 1 base, with 14 bases lying between them. Written as DNA, the CDR3 is TGCGCCATCAGGCAGGACTATTCCTACGAGCAGTACTTC. This encodes CAIRQDYSYEQYF.

This clone is categorized as medium-sized. This rearrangement joins TRBV6-1 to TRBJ2-7, with D unresolved. Germline loops: CDR1 MNHNS, CDR2 SASEGT. CDR3 length: 14 residues. V was cut by 4 bases and J by 1 base, with 11 bases left in between. CDR3 residues: CASSGETASYEQYF. CDR3 coding DNA: TGTGCCAGCAGTGGGGAAACAGCGTCCTACGAGCAGTACTTC.

This clone was seen ten or more times. The chain joins TRBV5-1 to TRBJ2-5, with 8 bases aligning to TRBD1. Per the germline V gene, CDR1 is SGHRS and CDR2 is YFSETQ. The trim removed 4 bases at V and 9 bases at J, leaving 17 bases unmatched. The CDR3 length is 16 residues. Here the CDR3 reads CASSKGQGYATSAQYF. Written as DNA, the CDR3 is TGCGCCAGCAGCAAAGGACAGGGCTACGCCACTTCGGCCCAGTACTTC.

A single count supports this clone. A clone one base away is much larger, so this may be a read error. The J gene is TRBJ2-5, the V gene TRBV7-6, with D perhaps TRBD1 (6 bases). Germline V gives CDR1 SGHVS, CDR2 FNYEAQ. This CDR3 has 13 amino acids. Here the CDR3 DNA reads TGTGCCAGCACCCTAGGACAGCAAGAGACCCACTACTTC. Protein: CASTLGQQETHYF. Full variable domain (rest looked up from reference TRBV7-6 and TRBJ2-5): GAGVSQSPRYKVTKRGQDVALRCDPISGHVSLYWYRQALGQGPEFLTYFNYEAQQDKSGLPNDRFSAERPEGSISTLTIQRTEQRDSAMYRCASTLGQQETHYFGPGTRLLVL.

This clone showed up many times. This chain links TRBV24-1 with TRBJ2-2; the match to TRBD2 covers 7 bases. The trim removed 9 bases at V and 4 bases at J, leaving 7 bases unmatched. The CDR3 is made up of 14 amino acids. Germline V gene lookup returns CDR1 KGHDR and CDR2 SFDVKD. The CDR3 loop reads CATSTSALTGELFF. The CDR3 bases are TGTGCCACCTCTACTAGCGCCCTCACCGGGGAGCTGTTTTTT.

This clone has a handful of counts. This chain links TRBV6-1 with TRBJ2-1; D is perhaps TRBD1 or TRBD2 (5 bases each). The length of the CDR3 is 14 residues. Trimming shortened V by 8 bases and J by 4 bases, and 15 bases separated the two germline ends. Germline V gene data show CDR1 as MNHNS and CDR2 as SASEGT. CDR3 bases: TGTGCCAGCCCCCGGGACCATCGTTACAATGAGCAGTTCTTC. Protein sequence: CASPRDHRYNEQFF.

Of note for this clone: Germline is not matched at one junction end, which may reflect a read error. The same CDR3 also results from other DNA sequences found in this sample. The rearrangement joins TRBV19 to TRBJ1-2; no definite D call. The CDR3 extends over 12 amino acids. Per germline, CDR1 LNHDA and CDR2 SQIVND (reference sequence). Here the CDR3 reads CASSIGGKGYTF. The CDR3 DNA sequence: TGTGCAAGTAGTATCGGCGGAAAGGGCTACACCTTC.

This clone was counted only a few times. The chain is built from TRBV24-1 and TRBJ2-2, with 11 bases identical to TRBD1. The J segment lost 3 bases and the V segment lost 5 bases, leaving 4 bases of the junction unmatched. The CDR3 runs to 16 residues. Germline V gives CDR1 KGHDR, CDR2 SFDVKD. DNA for the CDR3: TGTGCCACCAGTGTGTGGGGACAGGGGGACACCGGGGAGCTGTTTTTT. Its translation is CATSVWGQGDTGELFF.